The next 20 T cell receptor beta chains were all read from a single sample in a study of shared clonotypes between healthy human individuals. Profiled with immunoSEQ multiplex PCR; TCRdb holds only in-frame clones, not every one. The sample includes around 370,000 clones, 90% to 98% of them seen just once. Sequenced input: memory CD8+ T cells sorted from blood. Subset in this sample: CD45RO+ cells pooled with CCR7-negative TemRA cells. These receptors all stem from a man aged 25-45 years in good health.

This chain links TRBV11-3 with TRBJ2-2; D is undetermined. V shed 5 bases and J shed 3 bases, with 16 bases lying between them. The CDR3 is 16 residues long. Per germline, CDR1 SGHNT and CDR2 YENEEA. The CDR3 DNA reads TGTGCCAGCAGCCATGGACGGAGAGAGTACACCGGGGAGCTGTTTTTT. This encodes CASSHGRREYTGELFF.

The chain links TRBV4-1 to TRBJ2-4; TRBD2 matches at 8 bases. Trimming took 1 base from V and 9 from J; bases not matched to a gene: 2. The CDR3 is 13 amino acids. The germline V gene has CDR1 MGHRA and CDR2 YSYEKL. CDR3 DNA sequence: TGCGCCAGCAGCCAAGCGGGAGGGGTCATTCAGTACTTC. Its translation is CASSQAGGVIQYF.

V gene TRBV4-2 combines with J gene TRBJ2-5; possible D gene TRBD2, 5 bases. The V gene lost 1 base and the J gene lost 3 bases, with 18 bases spanning the gap. CDR3 length equals 17 residues. Germline-derived CDR1 and CDR2 are LGHNA and YNFKEQ. The CDR3 reads CASSQGPKSGAEETQYF. CDR3 nucleotide sequence: TGTGCCAGCAGCCAAGGTCCCAAAAGCGGAGCCGAAGAGACCCAGTACTTC.

This chain links TRBV5-1 with TRBJ1-2; D is perhaps TRBD1 (6 bases). Trimming removed 4 bases at V and 2 bases at J, with 15 bases between. Germline assignment: CDR1 SGHRS and CDR2 YFSETQ. The CDR3 extends over 15 amino acids. The CDR3 coding sequence is TGCGCCAGCAGCCTCTATGGTACAGGGAACTATGGCTACACCTTC. Protein sequence: CASSLYGTGNYGYTF.

CDR3 sequence (DNA): TGTGCCTGGAGTAGGTGGAGCGGGAGCACAGATACGCAGTATTTT. It specifies CAWSRWSGSTDTQYF. J is TRBJ2-3 and V is TRBV30; possibly TRBD2 for D (6 bases). The germline V gene has CDR1 GTSNPN and CDR2 SVGIG (reference sequence). The CDR3 totals 15 residues. Trimming shortened V by 2 bases and J by 0 bases, and 12 bases separated the two germline ends.

This sequence joins TRBV30 and TRBJ1-3, with D perhaps matching TRBD1 (6 bases). The CDR3 length is 11 residues. V lost 5 bases and J 7 bases, leaving 9 bases between the germline ends. The V gene's germline CDR1 is GTSNPN and CDR2 SVGIG (reference sequence). CDR3 coding DNA: TGTGCCTGGCCAGGGGCGAACACCATATATTTT. This encodes CAWPGANTIYF.

V and J are TRBV28 and TRBJ2-1; D is undetermined. V was trimmed by 6 bases and J by 3 bases, leaving 12 bases between them. Germline CDR1 reads MDHEN; CDR2 reads SYDVKM. The CDR3 spans 14 residues. The CDR3 spells CASSRSRNYNEQFF. In DNA, the CDR3 is TGTGCCAGCAGCCGGAGTAGGAACTACAATGAGCAGTTCTTC.

The chain combines TRBV18 with TRBJ1-5; D possibly corresponds to TRBD1 (5 bases). V lost 4 bases and J lost 3, with 10 bases in between. CDR1 KGHSH and CDR2 LQKENI come from the germline V gene. The CDR3 spans 14 residues. The CDR3 loop reads CASSRGVANQPQHF. The DNA of the CDR3 is TGTGCCAGCTCACGGGGGGTTGCCAATCAGCCCCAGCATTTT.

The chain joins TRBV6-5 to TRBJ1-1, with D unclear. Germline CDR1 is MNHEY and CDR2 is SVGAGI. The CDR3 sequence is 14 residues long. V was trimmed by 2 bases and J by 3 bases, leaving 10 bases between them. CDR3: CASSYRGGDTEAFF. The CDR3 DNA sequence: TGTGCCAGCAGTTACCGGGGTGGGGACACTGAAGCTTTCTTT.

The rearrangement joins TRBV29-1 to TRBJ2-3, with D possibly TRBD2 on 6 matching bases. CDR3 length: 12 residues. The germline V gene has CDR1 SQVTM and CDR2 ANQGSEA. Trimming cost V 5 bases and J 9 bases, with 15 bases left between them. CDR3 sequence (DNA): TGCAGCGTTTCGGACTGGGGGGAGACGCAGTATTTT. Residues: CSVSDWGETQYF.

This clone was recorded only once. The rearrangement links TRBV30 to TRBJ2-4; 8 nucleotides agree with TRBD2. Per the germline V gene, CDR1 is GTSNPN and CDR2 is SVGIG (reference sequence). The CDR3 is 14 residues long. V dropped 1 base and J dropped 4; count of bases not matched to a gene: 3. CDR3 amino acids: CAWSAGGEKNIQYF. CDR3 nucleotides: TGTGCCTGGAGTGCCGGGGGGGAGAAAAACATTCAGTACTTC.

This clone was counted a single time. This chain connects TRBV5-1 to TRBJ2-3; no clear D gene. This CDR3 has 14 residues. V was shortened by 2 bases and J by 1 base, with 8 bases between the two germline ends. From germline, CDR1 is SGHRS and CDR2 YFSETQ. Here the CDR3 reads CASSLDTRTDTQYF. The CDR3 nucleotides are TGCGCCAGCAGCTTAGATACTCGCACAGATACGCAGTATTTT.

The chain is built from TRBV2 and TRBJ2-5; 13 positions match TRBD2. Germline V gene sequence: CDR1 SNHLY, CDR2 FYNNEI. The CDR3 has 18 residues. V was pared by 8 bases and J by 0 bases, with 12 bases of the junction left unmatched. This CDR3 is CASEGRTSGSLYQETQYF. CDR3 DNA: TGTGCCAGCGAAGGGAGGACTAGCGGGAGCCTGTACCAAGAGACCCAGTACTTC.

J is TRBJ1-2 and V is TRBV28; D perhaps matches TRBD1 (5 bases). The germline V and J ends were trimmed by 1 base and 4 bases, with 7 bases remaining between them. The CDR3 extends over 13 amino acids. Germline CDR1 is MDHEN and CDR2 is SYDVKM. The CDR3, as DNA: TGTGCCAGCAGTTTATCCAGGGTCTATGGCTACACCTTC. As protein: CASSLSRVYGYTF.

This clone was recorded once. This chain uses TRBV30 with TRBJ2-7; no clear D. V lost 8 bases and J lost 0, with 14 bases in between. CDR3 size: 13 residues. Germline V CDR1 and CDR2: GTSNPN, SVGIG (reference sequence). For the CDR3, the DNA is TGTGCCGGAAAGGACGAAATCTCCTACGAGCAGTACTTC. Amino acids: CAGKDEISYEQYF.

The chain recombines TRBV7-8 with TRBJ1-3; tentatively, D is TRBD1 (5 bases). Between the trimmed V and J ends, which lost 1 base and 0 bases, there was a span of 10 bases. Germline values: CDR1 SGHVS, CDR2 FQNEAQ. The CDR3 spans 16 residues. As DNA, the CDR3 is TGTGCCAGCAGCTTAGTGTACAGGTCCTCTGGAAACACCATATATTTT. Translation: CASSLVYRSSGNTIYF.

This chain uses TRBV30 with TRBJ2-1; 11 bases are a match to TRBD2. This CDR3 is built from 19 residues. Germline-derived CDR1 and CDR2 are GTSNPN and SVGIG (reference sequence). V was pared by 1 base and J by 3 bases, with 14 bases of the junction left unmatched. The CDR3 sequence is CAWSGLAGASGRYYNEQFF. CDR3 nucleotides: TGTGCCTGGAGTGGCCTTGCGGGGGCTAGCGGGAGGTACTACAATGAGCAGTTCTTC.

The chain recombines TRBV28 with TRBJ2-7; 14 bases are a match to TRBD2. The CDR3 is 17 residues long. V shed 0 bases, J shed 1 base, and the junction held 2 bases outside the gene matches. From germline, CDR1 is MDHEN and CDR2 SYDVKM. The CDR3 region is CASSLWRTSGRSYEQYF. Written as DNA, the CDR3 is TGTGCCAGCAGTTTATGGCGGACTAGCGGGAGGTCCTACGAGCAGTACTTC.

This clone occurred once. V is TRBV2 and J is TRBJ2-5, with D possibly TRBD2 on 5 matching bases. The length of the CDR3 is 13 residues. The V and J ends lost 3 bases and 3 bases respectively, with 8 bases between them. Germline CDR1 reads SNHLY; CDR2 reads FYNNEI. CDR3 protein: CASSEQRKETQYF. CDR3 coding DNA: TGTGCCAGCAGTGAGCAGCGGAAAGAGACCCAGTACTTC.

V and J are TRBV10-3 and TRBJ1-2; weak D call: TRBD1 (5 bases). The CDR3 consists of 11 residues. Trimming cost V 8 bases and J 5 bases, with 9 bases left between them. Germline V CDR1 and CDR2: ENHRY, SYGVKD. The DNA of the CDR3 is TGTGCCATCGCGACAGCTTATGGCTACACCTTC. It specifies CAIATAYGYTF.